This is a list of T cell receptor beta chains from one sample in a study of OX40 agonist ivuxolimab in advanced cancers. Libraries were prepared by immunoSEQ multiplex PCR; TCRdb keeps only in-frame clonotypes and omits some of them. The sample consists of roughly 150,000 clones, approximately 94% of them appearing once. This specimen was CD4+ or CD8+ T cells sorted from blood, taken in a trial of the OX40 agonist ivuxolimab. The receptor source for this set is an adult with an advanced solid tumor such as melanoma, head and neck, liver or kidney cancer. Both conserved end residues are part of each CDR3. The D gene is left open where the match is weak. Only part of the rows carry a size: once, few, many, or a class if the clone is expanded.

J gene	V gene	clone size	D gene	CDR3 DNA	CDR3 protein
TRBJ2-3	TRBV7-3	once	TRBD2	TGTGCCAGCAGACCCGGGACTAGCGCCAGCACAGATACGCAGTATTTT	CASRPGTSASTDTQYF
TRBJ2-7	TRBV18	-	TRBD2	TGTGCCAGCTCACCACGCCTAGCGGGAGGGTCCTACGAGCAGTACTTC	CASSPRLAGGSYEQYF
TRBJ2-7	TRBV11-2	-	-	TGTGCCAGCAGCCCGCTTGCGGGTCGGACCTCGGGCGAGCAGTACTTC	CASSPLAGRTSGEQYF
TRBJ1-2	TRBV30	-	-	TGTGCCTGGAGTCGGGGAGAACCACCTGGGGGCTACACCTTC	CAWSRGEPPGGYTF
TRBJ1-1	TRBV7-3	once	-	TGTGCCAGCAGCACCCAGGGTATGAACACTGAAGCTTTCTTT	CASSTQGMNTEAFF
TRBJ2-2	TRBV5-3	-	-	TGTGCCAGAAGCACCGTAAGAGGAGCCGGGGAGCTGTTTTTT	CARSTVRGAGELFF
TRBJ1-1	TRBV6-5	-	-	TGTGCCAGCAGTTACCTCCCCCGAGAAGCTTTCTTT	CASSYLPREAFF
TRBJ1-5	TRBV28	-	-	TGTGCCAGCAGTCGACAGGCCTTTAGCAATCAGCCCCAGCATTTT	CASSRQAFSNQPQHF
TRBJ1-1	TRBV6-1	-	TRBD1	TGTGCCAGCAGGAGACAGACAGGGGCGGACACTGAAGCTTTCTTT	CASRRQTGADTEAFF
TRBJ2-3	TRBV11-3	-	-	TGTGCCAGCAGCCTGGAGGGGAGACCCACAGATACGCAGTATTTT	CASSLEGRPTDTQYF
TRBJ1-2	TRBV7-6	-	-	TGTGCCAGCAGCTTATCGCCACCAGGGACCGAAAACTATGGCTACACCTTC	CASSLSPPGTENYGYTF
TRBJ2-3	TRBV9	-	-	TGTGCCAGCAGCGCCCGACTAGACTCCTTTGATACGCAGTATTTT	CASSARLDSFDTQYF
TRBJ1-3	TRBV5-1	-	-	TGCGCCAGCAGCTTGGAAGTCAGGCCCGTGGACACCATATATTTT	CASSLEVRPVDTIYF
TRBJ1-3	TRBV2	-	-	TGTGCCAGCAGAAACCCCAGGGCTGGAAACACCATATATTTT	CASRNPRAGNTIYF
TRBJ2-3	TRBV5-1	-	-	TGCGCCAGCAGCTTGGAGTTGACTAGCACAGATACGCAGTATTTT	CASSLELTSTDTQYF
TRBJ1-1	TRBV5-5	-	-	TGTGCCAGCAGCTTAAGTTCGATCCTCATGAACACTGAAGCTTTCTTT	CASSLSSILMNTEAFF
TRBJ2-7	TRBV25-1	few	TRBD2	TGTGCCAGCAGTGTACCCGGGGAGGGGCAGTACTTC	CASSVPGEGQYF
TRBJ1-4	TRBV5-1	-	-	TGCGCCAGCAGTCCCGGAACAGGGCTGGAAAAACTGTTTTTT	CASSPGTGLEKLFF
TRBJ1-1	TRBV18	-	TRBD1	TGTGCCAGCTCACGGTACTCCGGGACAGGGGACATGAACACTGAAGCTTTCTTT	CASSRYSGTGDMNTEAFF
TRBJ1-5	TRBV30	-	-	TGTGCCTGGAGTCCGGACGAACCTCAGCCCCAGCATTTT	CAWSPDEPQPQHF
TRBJ2-3	TRBV19	-	-	TGTGCCAGTAGTATACAGGGCTATACGCAGTATTTT	CASSIQGYTQYF
TRBJ1-2	TRBV7-2	-	-	TGTGCCAGCAGCACCAGCCCTCACGAGAACTATGGCTACACCTTC	CASSTSPHENYGYTF
TRBJ1-1	TRBV14	-	-	TGTGCCAGCAGGAGACTTGGTGGGACTGAAGCTTTCTTT	CASRRLGGTEAFF
TRBJ1-4	TRBV30	-	TRBD1	TGTGCCTGGGGGACAGTTTATAATGAAAAACTGTTTTTT	CAWGTVYNEKLFF
TRBJ2-1	TRBV11-3	-	-	TGTGCCAGCAGCAGGTCGGGGGATGAGCAGTTCTTC	CASSRSGDEQFF
TRBJ1-6	TRBV19	-	-	TGTGCCAGTACCTCACGACGGGATAATAATTCACCCCTCCACTTT	CASTSRRDNNSPLHF
TRBJ2-7	TRBV7-6	few	-	TGTGCCAGCAGCTTAGGGGACAAGGGCGAGCAGTACTTC	CASSLGDKGEQYF